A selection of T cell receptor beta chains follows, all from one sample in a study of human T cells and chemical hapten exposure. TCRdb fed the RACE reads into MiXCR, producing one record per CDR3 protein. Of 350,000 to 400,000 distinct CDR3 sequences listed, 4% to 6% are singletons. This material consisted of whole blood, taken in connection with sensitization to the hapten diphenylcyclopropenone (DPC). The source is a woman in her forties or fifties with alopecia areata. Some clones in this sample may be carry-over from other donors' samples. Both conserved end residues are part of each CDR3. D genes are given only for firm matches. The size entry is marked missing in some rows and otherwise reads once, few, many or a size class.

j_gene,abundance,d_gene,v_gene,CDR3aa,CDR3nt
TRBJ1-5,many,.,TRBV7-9,CASSPKENQPQHF,TGTGCCAGCAGCCCCAAGGAGAATCAGCCCCAGCATTTT
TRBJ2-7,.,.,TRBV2,CASRAEGTSSYEQYF,TGTGCCAGCAGAGCCGAGGGCACGAGCTCCTACGAGCAGTACTTC
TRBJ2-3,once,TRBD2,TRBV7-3,CASSLIGLAGTGDTQYF,TGTGCCAGCAGCTTAATAGGACTAGCGGGCACCGGGGATACGCAGTATTTT
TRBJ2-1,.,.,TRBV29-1,CSVEDPLRGNEQFF,TGCAGCGTTGAAGATCCCCTCAGAGGCAATGAGCAGTTCTTC
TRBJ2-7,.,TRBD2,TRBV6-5,CASAGGEEIEQYF,TGTGCCTCGGCTGGGGGGGAAGAGATCGAGCAGTACTTC
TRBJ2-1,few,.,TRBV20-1,CSAPTRTHEQFF,TGCAGTGCTCCCACTAGAACCCATGAGCAGTTCTTC
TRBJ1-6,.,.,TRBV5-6,CASSLAQRLSPLHF,TGTGCCAGCAGCTTGGCCCAGAGACTTTCACCCCTCCACTTT
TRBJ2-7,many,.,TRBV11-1,CASSDPGAVSSYEQYF,TGTGCCAGCAGCGACCCAGGGGCGGTGAGCTCCTACGAGCAGTACTTC
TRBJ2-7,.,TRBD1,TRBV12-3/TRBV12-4,CASSLLDRANEQYF,TGTGCCAGCAGTTTACTGGACAGGGCCAACGAGCAGTACTTC
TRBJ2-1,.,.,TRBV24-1,CATSDLWTRDEQFF,TGTGCCACCAGTGATTTGTGGACAAGGGATGAGCAGTTCTTC
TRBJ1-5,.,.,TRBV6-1,CASSVISNQPQHF,TGTGCCAGCAGTGTGATTTCAAATCAGCCCCAGCATTTT
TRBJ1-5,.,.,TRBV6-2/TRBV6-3,CASQGAGNQPQHF,TGTGCCAGCCAAGGGGCAGGCAATCAGCCCCAGCATTTT
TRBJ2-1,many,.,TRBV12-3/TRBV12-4,CASTIQNNEQFF,TGTGCCAGCACCATTCAGAACAATGAGCAGTTCTTC
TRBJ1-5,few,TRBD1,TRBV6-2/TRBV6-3,CASSPGQGSYQPQHF,TGTGCCAGCAGTCCTGGACAGGGAAGTTATCAGCCCCAGCATTTT
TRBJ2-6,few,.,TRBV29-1,CSAKEWNQHSGANVLTF,TGCAGCGCTAAAGAGTGGAACCAACACTCTGGGGCCAACGTCCTGACTTTC
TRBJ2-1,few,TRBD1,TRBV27,CASSTGTGQFF,TGTGCCAGCAGTACCGGGACAGGGCAGTTCTTC
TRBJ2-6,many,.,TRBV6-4,CASSDSESPGANVLTF,TGTGCCAGCAGTGACTCAGAGTCGCCTGGGGCCAACGTCCTGACTTTC
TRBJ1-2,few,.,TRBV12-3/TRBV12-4,CASSLAPRGNNYGYTF,TGTGCCAGCAGTTTAGCCCCGAGGGGAAATAACTATGGCTACACCTTC
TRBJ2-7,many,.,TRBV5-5,CASSSRTLGEQYF,TGTGCCAGCAGCTCGCGGACCCTAGGGGAGCAGTACTTC
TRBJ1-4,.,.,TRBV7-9,CASSLDSTTNEKLFF,TGTGCCAGCAGCTTAGACAGCACAACTAATGAAAAACTGTTTTTT
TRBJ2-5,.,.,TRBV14,CASSPVEGGLETQYF,TGTGCCAGCAGTCCCGTGGAGGGCGGGTTGGAGACCCAGTACTTC
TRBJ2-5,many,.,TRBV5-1,CASSLGTLQETQYF,TGTGCCAGCAGCTTAGGGACACTCCAAGAGACCCAGTACTTC
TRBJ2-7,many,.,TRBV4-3,CASSQERTRAEQYF,TGCGCCAGCAGCCAAGAGAGGACCAGGGCCGAGCAGTACTTC
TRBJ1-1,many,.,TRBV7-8,CASSLAPNTEAFF,TGTGCCAGCAGCTTAGCCCCGAACACTGAAGCTTTCTTT
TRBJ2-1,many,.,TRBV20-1,CSGQGSSRGYNEQFF,TGCAGTGGTCAAGGGAGCAGCAGGGGATACAATGAGCAGTTCTTC
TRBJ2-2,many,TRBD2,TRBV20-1,CSAPGLAGANTGELFF,TGCAGTGCCCCAGGACTAGCAGGCGCGAACACCGGGGAGCTGTTTTTT